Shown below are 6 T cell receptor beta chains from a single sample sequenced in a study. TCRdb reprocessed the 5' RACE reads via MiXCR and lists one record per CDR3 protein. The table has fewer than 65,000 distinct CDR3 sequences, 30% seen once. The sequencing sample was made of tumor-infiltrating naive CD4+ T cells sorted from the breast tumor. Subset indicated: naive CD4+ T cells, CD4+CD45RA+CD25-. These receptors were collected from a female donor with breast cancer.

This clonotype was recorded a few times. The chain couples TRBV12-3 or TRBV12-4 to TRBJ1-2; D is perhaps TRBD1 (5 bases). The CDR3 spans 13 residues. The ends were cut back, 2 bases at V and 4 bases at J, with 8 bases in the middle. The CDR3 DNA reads TGTGCCAGCAGTTTACAGGGCCTCTATGGCTACACCTTC. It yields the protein CASSLQGLYGYTF.

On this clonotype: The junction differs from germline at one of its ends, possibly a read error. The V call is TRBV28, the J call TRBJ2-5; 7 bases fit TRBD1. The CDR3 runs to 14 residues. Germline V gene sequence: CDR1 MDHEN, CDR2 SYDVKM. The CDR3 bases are TGTACCAGCAGACCTGGGACAGCAAAAGAGGCCCAGTACTTC. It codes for CTSRPGTAKEAQYF. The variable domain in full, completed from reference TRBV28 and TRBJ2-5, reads DVKVTQSSRYLVKRTGEKVFLECVQDMDHENMFWYRQDPGLGLRLIYFSYDVKMKEKGDIPEGYSVSREKKERFSLILESASTNQTSMYLCTSRPGTAKEAQYFGPGTRLLVL.

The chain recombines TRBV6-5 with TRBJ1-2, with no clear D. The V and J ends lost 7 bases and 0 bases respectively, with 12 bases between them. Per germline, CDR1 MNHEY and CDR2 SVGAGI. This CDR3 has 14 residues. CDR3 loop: CASKRPIANYGYTF. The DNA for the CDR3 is TGTGCCAGCAAACGACCGATAGCTAACTATGGCTACACCTTC.

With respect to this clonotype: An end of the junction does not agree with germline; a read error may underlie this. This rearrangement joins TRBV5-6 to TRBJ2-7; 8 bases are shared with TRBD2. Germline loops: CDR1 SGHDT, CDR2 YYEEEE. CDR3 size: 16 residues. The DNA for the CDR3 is TGTGCCAGCAGCCAGCTTGGCAGCGGGAGCTCCTACGAGCACCACTTC. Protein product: CASSQLGSGSSYEHHF.

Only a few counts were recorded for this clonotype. CDR3 region: CASSHLHGRISSYEQYF. The CDR3 nucleotides read TGCGCCAGCAGCCACCTCCACGGGCGGATCAGCTCCTACGAGCAGTACTTC. The chain uses TRBV4-1 and TRBJ2-7; D unclear. The CDR3 covers 17 residues. Germline lookup yields CDR1 MGHRA and CDR2 YSYEKL. V lost 3 bases and J 0 bases, leaving 18 bases between the germline ends.

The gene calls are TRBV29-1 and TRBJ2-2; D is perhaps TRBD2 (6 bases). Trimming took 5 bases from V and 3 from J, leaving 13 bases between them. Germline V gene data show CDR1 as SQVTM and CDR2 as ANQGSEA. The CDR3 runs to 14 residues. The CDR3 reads CSVSTRGDTGELFF. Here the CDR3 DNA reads TGCAGCGTTTCGACTAGGGGAGACACCGGGGAGCTGTTTTTT.